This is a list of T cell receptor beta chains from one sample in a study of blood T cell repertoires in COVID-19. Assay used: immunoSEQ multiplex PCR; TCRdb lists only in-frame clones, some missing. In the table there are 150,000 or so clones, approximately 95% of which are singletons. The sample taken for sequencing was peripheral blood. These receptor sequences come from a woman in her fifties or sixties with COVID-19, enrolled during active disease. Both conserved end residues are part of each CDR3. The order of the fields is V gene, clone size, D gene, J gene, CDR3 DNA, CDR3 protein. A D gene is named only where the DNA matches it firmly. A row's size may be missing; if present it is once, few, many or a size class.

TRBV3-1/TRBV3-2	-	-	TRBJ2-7	TGTGCCAGCAGCCAGGCGGGTCGGCCGGGGTACTTC	CASSQAGRPGYF
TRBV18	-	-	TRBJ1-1	TGTGCCAGCTCACCAGGGTCAGGGTACACTGAAGCTTTCTTT	CASSPGSGYTEAFF
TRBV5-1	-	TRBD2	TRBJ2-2	TGCGCCAGCAGGCTCGGGACTAGGGGCACCGGGGAGCTGTTTTTT	CASRLGTRGTGELFF
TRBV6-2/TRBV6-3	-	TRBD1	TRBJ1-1	TGTGCCAGCAGCCCCGCCCTAATGACAGGGCAAACGAGGTCTTTCTTT	CASSPALMTGQTRSFF
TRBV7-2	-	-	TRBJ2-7	TGTGCCAGCAGCCAAACAGCCTACGAGCAGTACTTC	CASSQTAYEQYF
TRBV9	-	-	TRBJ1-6	TGTGCCAGCAGCGTAGGGGTAGGGGCACGGAATTCACCCCTCCACTTT	CASSVGVGARNSPLHF
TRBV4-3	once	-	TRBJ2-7	TGCGCCAGCAGCCAAGATAAGGGTGGCGGGCAGTTCTCCTACGAGCAGTACTTC	CASSQDKGGGQFSYEQYF
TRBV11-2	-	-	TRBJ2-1	TGTGCCAGCAGCTTATCAGGGATTAATGAGCAGTTCTTC	CASSLSGINEQFF
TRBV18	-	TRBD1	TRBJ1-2	TGTGCCAGCTCACCTCTCATTGCCGGGACAGGAGACAACTATGGCTACACCTTC	CASSPLIAGTGDNYGYTF
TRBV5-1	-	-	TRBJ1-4	TGCGCCAGCAGCTTGGTATTCAGGGAGGATGAAAAACTGTTTTTT	CASSLVFREDEKLFF
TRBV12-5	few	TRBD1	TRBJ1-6	TGTGCTAGTGGTTCGGGACAGGGGATCTCACCCCTCCACTTT	CASGSGQGISPLHF
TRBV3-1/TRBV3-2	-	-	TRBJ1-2	TGTGCCAGCAGCCAAGAGGGCTTATCATATGGCTACACCTTC	CASSQEGLSYGYTF
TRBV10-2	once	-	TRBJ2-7	TGCGCCAGTGGTCCGGTTTACGAGCAGTACTTC	CASGPVYEQYF
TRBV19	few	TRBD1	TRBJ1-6	TGTGCCAGTAGCAGGGACAGGTGGAATTCACCCCTCCACTTT	CASSRDRWNSPLHF
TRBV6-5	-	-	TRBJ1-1	TGTGCCAGCAGTTATACGGGGAAGAACACTGAAGCTTTCTTT	CASSYTGKNTEAFF
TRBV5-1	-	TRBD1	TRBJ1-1	TGCGCCAGCAGCTTGAATGGACAGGGTCTCACTGAAGCTTTCTTT	CASSLNGQGLTEAFF
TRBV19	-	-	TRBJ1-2	TGTGCCAGTAAGGAGGTTGGACGGAGCCGGGGCTACACCTTC	CASKEVGRSRGYTF
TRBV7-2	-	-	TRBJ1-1	TGTGCCAGCAGCTCAGTCCCTTCTACTGAAGCTTTCTTT	CASSSVPSTEAFF
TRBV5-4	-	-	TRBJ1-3	TGTGCCAGCAGCCCGACCACAGGCTCTGGAAACACCATATATTTT	CASSPTTGSGNTIYF
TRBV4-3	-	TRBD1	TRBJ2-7	TGCGCCAGCAGCCAAGTGACTTCGGCGACAGGGGGCAAGAACGAGCAGTACTTC	CASSQVTSATGGKNEQYF
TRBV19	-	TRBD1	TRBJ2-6	TGTGCCAGTAGTCGACAGGGAACCTCTGGGGCCAACGTCCTGACTTTC	CASSRQGTSGANVLTF
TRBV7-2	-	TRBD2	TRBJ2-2	TGTGCCAGCACCCGGACTAGCGGGGGCGCCGGGGAGCTGTTTTTT	CASTRTSGGAGELFF
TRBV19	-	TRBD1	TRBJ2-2	TGTGCCAGTACGTGGGGACAGAGGATTACCGGGGAGCTGTTTTTT	CASTWGQRITGELFF
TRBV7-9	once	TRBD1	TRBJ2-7	TGTGCCAGCAGCTCTGGACAGGGTAACCACCAGGGCTACGAGCAGTACTTC	CASSSGQGNHQGYEQYF
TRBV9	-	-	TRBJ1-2	TGTGCCAGCAGCCCACGGAGAGGTTTCGGCTATGGCTACACCTTC	CASSPRRGFGYGYTF
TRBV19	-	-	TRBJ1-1	TGTGCCAGTAGTGAGGGTCTTCGGGTTGAAGCTTTCTTT	CASSEGLRVEAFF
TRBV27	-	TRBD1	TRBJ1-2	TGTGCCAGCAGTTTATTTGTTATGGGACAGGGTCACTATGGCTACACCTTC	CASSLFVMGQGHYGYTF
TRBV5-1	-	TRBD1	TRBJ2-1	TGCGCCAGCAGCTTGGCAGGACAGGAGTACAATGAGCAGTTCTTC	CASSLAGQEYNEQFF
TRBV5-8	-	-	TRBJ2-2	TGTGCCAGCAGCTTGACCGGGAACACCGGGGAGCTGTTTTTT	CASSLTGNTGELFF